This T cell receptor (beta chain) was identified in a study of blood T cell repertoires in COVID-19. Study-wide context: PBMCs, B-cell-depleted T cells, or T cells provided the cDNA or gDNA that made up the material.

V gave up 3 bases and J gave up 2 bases; unmatched junction bases: 10. This CDR3 region has 16 residues. Germline CDR1 and CDR2: SGHTA and FQGNSA. In the original processing: Estimated nucleated cell counts came from reference gene primer amplification. Generated by immunoSEQ multiplex PCR, the TCRdb table keeps only in-frame clones and is missing some. The V and J calls and clone size come from that table; D and trimming were worked out from the DNA. The data show about 250,000 clones, around nine tenths seen once. Sequencing was done on a sample of peripheral blood. This clonotype was obtained from a man older than 75 with acute or convalescent COVID-19. The V and J genes are TRBV7-2 and TRBJ2-7; 7 nucleotides match TRBD2. The CDR3 DNA reads as TGTGCCAGCAGCTTGGGGAGGGCAGCGCATGCCTACGAGCAGTACTTC. Amino acids: CASSLGRAAHAYEQYF.